This T cell receptor (beta chain) was captured in a study of T-cell reconstitution after alpha-beta-depleted transplantation in children. General study points: At around two months after transplant, the alpha-beta T cells were reportedly derived from several hundred expanded clones that came from non-depleted graft cells. Once a year had passed after transplant, T-cell counts and diversity came mostly from newly produced T cells. The study traced high day-60 TCRbeta diversity in some patients to surviving recipient T cells and thymic progenitors.

Unique molecular identifiers were built into the TCRbeta library. TCRdb itself ran the PCR reads through MiXCR, one entry per CDR3 protein. In the table there are 800,000 to 1,000,000 distinct CDR3 sequences, roughly 29% of which are singletons. There are 16 residues in the CDR3. CDR1 and CDR2 from the germline V gene are SQVTM and ANQGSEA. V lost 7 bases and J 3 bases, leaving 25 bases between the germline ends. This clonotype was seen more than once but under ten times. Its antigen is not identified. The chain joins TRBV29-1 to TRBJ2-7, with D perhaps TRBD1 (5 bases). The sequence derives from a boy in the first two years of life who had a stem cell transplant for SCID, so the T cells may come from the graft donor. Specimen: PBMCs, mostly from graft donor cells, collected 360 days after TCRalphabeta/CD19-depleted stem cell transplant. The CDR3 DNA reads as TGCAGCGCTGCGACTTTAGGGGTGCCTTCCTACTACGAGCAGTACTTC. It translates to CSAATLGVPSYYEQYF.